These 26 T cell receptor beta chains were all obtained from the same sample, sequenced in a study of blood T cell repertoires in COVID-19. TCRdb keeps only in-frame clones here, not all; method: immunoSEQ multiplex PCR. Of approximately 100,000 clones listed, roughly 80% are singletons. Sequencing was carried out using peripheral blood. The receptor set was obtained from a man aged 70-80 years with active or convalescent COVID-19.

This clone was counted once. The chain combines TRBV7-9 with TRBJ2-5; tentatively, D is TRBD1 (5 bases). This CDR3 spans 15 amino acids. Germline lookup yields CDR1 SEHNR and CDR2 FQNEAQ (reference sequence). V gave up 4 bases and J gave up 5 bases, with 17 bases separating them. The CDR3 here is CASSSSQGLGETQYF. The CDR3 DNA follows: TGTGCCAGCAGCTCATCTCAGGGTCTGGGGGAGACCCAGTACTTC.

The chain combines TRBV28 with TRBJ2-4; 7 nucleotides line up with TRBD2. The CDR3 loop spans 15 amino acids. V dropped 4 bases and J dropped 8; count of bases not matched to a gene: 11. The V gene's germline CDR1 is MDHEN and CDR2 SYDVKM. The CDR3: CASSSAGIRGDIQYF. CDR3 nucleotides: TGTGCCAGCAGTTCCGCCGGAATTCGGGGGGACATTCAGTACTTC.

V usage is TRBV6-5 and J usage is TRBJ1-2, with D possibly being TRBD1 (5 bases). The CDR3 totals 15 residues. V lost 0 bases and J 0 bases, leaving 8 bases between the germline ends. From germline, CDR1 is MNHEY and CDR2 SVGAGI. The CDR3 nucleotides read TGTGCCAGCAGTTACTCGACGGGGGCTAACTATGGCTACACCTTC. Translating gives CASSYSTGANYGYTF.

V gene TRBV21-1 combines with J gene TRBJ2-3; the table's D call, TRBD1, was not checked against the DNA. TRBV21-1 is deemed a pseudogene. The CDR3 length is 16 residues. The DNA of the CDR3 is TGTGCCCTTACTTACAAAGGGACAGGGTCTCCAGATACGCAGTATTTT. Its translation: CALTYKGTGSPDTQYF.

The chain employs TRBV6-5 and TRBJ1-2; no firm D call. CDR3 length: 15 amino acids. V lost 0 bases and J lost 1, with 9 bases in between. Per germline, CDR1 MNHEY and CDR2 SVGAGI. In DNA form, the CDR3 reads TGTGCCAGCAGTTACTCGAGTATGTATAACTATGGCTACACCTTC. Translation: CASSYSSMYNYGYTF.

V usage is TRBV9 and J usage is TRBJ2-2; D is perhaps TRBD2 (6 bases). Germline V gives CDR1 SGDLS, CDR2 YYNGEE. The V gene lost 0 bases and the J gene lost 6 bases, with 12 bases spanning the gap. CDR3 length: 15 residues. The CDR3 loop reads CASSVASSAPGELFF. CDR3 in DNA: TGTGCCAGCAGCGTAGCGTCTAGCGCCCCCGGGGAGCTGTTTTTT.

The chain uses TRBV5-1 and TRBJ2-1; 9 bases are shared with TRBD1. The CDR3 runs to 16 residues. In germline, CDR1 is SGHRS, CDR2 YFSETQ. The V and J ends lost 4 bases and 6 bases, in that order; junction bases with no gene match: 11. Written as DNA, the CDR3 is TGCGCCAGCAGCCTTCAGGGGACAGGGAAGGGCAATGAGCAGTTCTTC. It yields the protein CASSLQGTGKGNEQFF.

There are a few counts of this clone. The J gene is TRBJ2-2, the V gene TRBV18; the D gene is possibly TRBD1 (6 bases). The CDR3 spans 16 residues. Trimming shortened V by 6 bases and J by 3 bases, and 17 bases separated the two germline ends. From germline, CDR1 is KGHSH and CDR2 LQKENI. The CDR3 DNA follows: TGTGCCAGCTCGGCCATCTGGGCAGGGGACACCGGGGAGCTGTTTTTT. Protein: CASSAIWAGDTGELFF.

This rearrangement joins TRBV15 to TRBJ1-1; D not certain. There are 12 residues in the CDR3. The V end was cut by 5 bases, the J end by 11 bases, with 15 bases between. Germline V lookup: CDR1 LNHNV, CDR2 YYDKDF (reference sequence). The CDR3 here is CATSPLAVSAFF. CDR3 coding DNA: TGTGCCACCAGCCCCTTGGCGGTTTCCGCTTTCTTT.

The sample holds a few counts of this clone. DNA of the CDR3: TGTGCCAGCTCCGACAGGGAGTCCACTGAAGCTTTCTTT. It is translated as CASSDRESTEAFF. V usage is TRBV12-3 or TRBV12-4 and J usage is TRBJ1-1, with TRBD1 identical over 7 bases. This CDR3 comprises 13 residues. Losses at the gene ends were 8 bases for V and 4 bases for J; bases not matched to a gene: 7.

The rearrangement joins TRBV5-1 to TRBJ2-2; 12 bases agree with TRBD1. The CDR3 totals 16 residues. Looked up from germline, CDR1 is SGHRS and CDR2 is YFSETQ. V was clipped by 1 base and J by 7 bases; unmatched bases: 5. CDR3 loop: CASSLRGQGANGELFF. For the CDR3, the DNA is TGCGCCAGCAGCTTGAGGGGACAGGGGGCAAACGGGGAGCTGTTTTTT. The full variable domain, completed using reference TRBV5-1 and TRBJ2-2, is KAGVTQTPRYLIKTRGQQVTLSCSPISGHRSVSWYQQTPGQGLQFLFEYFSETQRNKGNFPGRFSGRQFSNSRSEMNVSTLELGDSALYLCASSLRGQGANGELFFGEGSRLTVL.

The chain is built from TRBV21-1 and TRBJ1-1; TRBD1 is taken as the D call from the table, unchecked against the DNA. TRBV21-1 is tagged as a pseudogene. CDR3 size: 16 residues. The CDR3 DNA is TGTGCCATCCCCAAAGAGAACAGGGGGCAGGCCACTGAAGCTTTCTTT. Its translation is CAIPKENRGQATEAFF.

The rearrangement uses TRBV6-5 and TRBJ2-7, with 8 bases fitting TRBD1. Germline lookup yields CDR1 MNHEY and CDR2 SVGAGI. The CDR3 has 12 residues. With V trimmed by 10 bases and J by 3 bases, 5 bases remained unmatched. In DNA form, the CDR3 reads TGTGCCACTGGACAGGGCAGCTACGAGCAGTACTTC. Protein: CATGQGSYEQYF.

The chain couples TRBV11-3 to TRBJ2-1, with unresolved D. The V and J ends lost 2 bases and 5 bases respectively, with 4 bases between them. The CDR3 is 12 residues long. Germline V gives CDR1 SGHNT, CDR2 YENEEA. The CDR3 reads CASSLIDNEQFF. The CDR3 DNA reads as TGTGCCAGCAGCTTAATAGACAATGAGCAGTTCTTC.

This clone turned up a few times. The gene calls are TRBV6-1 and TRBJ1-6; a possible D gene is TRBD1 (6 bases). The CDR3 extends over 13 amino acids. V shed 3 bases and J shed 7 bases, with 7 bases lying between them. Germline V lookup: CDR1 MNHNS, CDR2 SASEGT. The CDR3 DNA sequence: TGTGCCAGCAGTGACAGGGGAAATTCACCCCTCCACTTT. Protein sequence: CASSDRGNSPLHF.

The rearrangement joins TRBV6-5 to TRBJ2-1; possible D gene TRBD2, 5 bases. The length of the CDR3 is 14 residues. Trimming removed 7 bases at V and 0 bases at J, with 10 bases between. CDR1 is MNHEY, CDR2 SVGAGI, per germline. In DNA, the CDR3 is TGTGCCAGCATGGTGGCGGGCTCCTACAATGAGCAGTTCTTC. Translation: CASMVAGSYNEQFF.

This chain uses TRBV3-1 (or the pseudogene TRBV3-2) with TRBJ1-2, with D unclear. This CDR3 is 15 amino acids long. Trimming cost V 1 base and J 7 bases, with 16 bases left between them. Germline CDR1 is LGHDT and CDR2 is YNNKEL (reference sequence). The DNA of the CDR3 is TGTGCCAGCAGCCAAGGACTCGGTGGTCACCTTGGCTACACCTTC. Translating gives CASSQGLGGHLGYTF.

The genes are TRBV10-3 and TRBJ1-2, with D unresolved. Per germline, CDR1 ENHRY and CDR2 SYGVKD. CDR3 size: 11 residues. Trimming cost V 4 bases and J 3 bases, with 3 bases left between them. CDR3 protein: CAISADYGYTF. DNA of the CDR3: TGTGCCATCAGTGCCGACTATGGCTACACCTTC.

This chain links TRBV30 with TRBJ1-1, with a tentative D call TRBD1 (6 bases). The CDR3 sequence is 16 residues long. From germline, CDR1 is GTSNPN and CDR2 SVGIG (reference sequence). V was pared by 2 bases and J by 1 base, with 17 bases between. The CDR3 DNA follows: TGTGCCTGGAGTCCTGGCAGGGGAAACTGGAACACTGAAGCTTTCTTT. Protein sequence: CAWSPGRGNWNTEAFF.

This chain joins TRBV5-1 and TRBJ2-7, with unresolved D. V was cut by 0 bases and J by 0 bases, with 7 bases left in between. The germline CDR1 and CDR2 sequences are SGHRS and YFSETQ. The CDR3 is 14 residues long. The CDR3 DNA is TGCGCCAGCAGCTTGGCGGCGGTCTCCTACGAGCAGTACTTC. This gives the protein CASSLAAVSYEQYF.

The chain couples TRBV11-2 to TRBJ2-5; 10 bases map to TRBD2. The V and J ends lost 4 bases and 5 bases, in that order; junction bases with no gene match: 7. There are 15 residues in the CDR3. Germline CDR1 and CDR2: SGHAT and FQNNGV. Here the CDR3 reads CASSYLFSGGETQYF. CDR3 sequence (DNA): TGTGCCAGCAGCTACCTGTTTAGCGGGGGGGAGACCCAGTACTTC.

CDR3 protein: CASSIRQAIRDSPLHF. The CDR3 DNA follows: TGTGCCAGTAGTATAAGGCAGGCTATAAGAGATTCACCCCTCCACTTT. V usage is TRBV19 and J usage is TRBJ1-6; D gene unclear. The CDR3 loop spans 16 amino acids. V was pared by 2 bases and J by 8 bases, with 16 bases between. Germline lookup yields CDR1 LNHDA and CDR2 SQIVND (reference sequence).

The CDR3 nucleotides are TGTGCCAGCAGCCTTAGACAGGTACTCTATGGCTACACCTTC. It yields the protein CASSLRQVLYGYTF. The chain has TRBV5-5 and TRBJ1-2, with D possibly TRBD1 on 6 matching bases. The CDR3 has 14 residues. Germline V gives CDR1 SGHKS, CDR2 YYEKEE (reference sequence). V shed 4 bases and J shed 4 bases, with 14 bases lying between them.

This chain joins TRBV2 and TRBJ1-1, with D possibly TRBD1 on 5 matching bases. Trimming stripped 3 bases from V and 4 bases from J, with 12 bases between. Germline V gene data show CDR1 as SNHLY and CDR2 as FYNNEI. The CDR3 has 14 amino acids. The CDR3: CASSDDRWVTEAFF. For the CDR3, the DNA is TGTGCCAGCAGTGATGACAGATGGGTCACTGAAGCTTTCTTT.

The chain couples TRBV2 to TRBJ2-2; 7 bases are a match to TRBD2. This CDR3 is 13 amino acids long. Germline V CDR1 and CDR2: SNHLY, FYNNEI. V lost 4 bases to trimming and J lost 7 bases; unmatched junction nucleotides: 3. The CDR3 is CASSVLAFGELFF. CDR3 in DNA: TGTGCCAGCAGTGTACTAGCGTTCGGGGAGCTGTTTTTT. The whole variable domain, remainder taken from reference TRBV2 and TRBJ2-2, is EPEVTQTPSHQVTQMGQEVILRCVPISNHLYFYWYRQILGQKVEFLVSFYNNEISEKSEIFDDQFSVERPDGSNFTLKIRSTKLEDSAMYFCASSVLAFGELFFGEGSRLTVL.

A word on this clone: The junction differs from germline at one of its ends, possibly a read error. CDR3: CASRLDTNTEAFF. The DNA of the CDR3 is TGCGCCAGCAGGTTGGACACAAACACTGAAGCTTTCTTT. This chain links TRBV5-1 with TRBJ1-1, with D possibly being TRBD1 (5 bases). The germline gives CDR1 SGHRS, CDR2 YFSETQ. The CDR3 length is 13 residues.